This T cell receptor (beta chain) was captured in a study of T-cell reconstitution after alpha-beta-depleted transplantation in children. The V gene's germline CDR1 is SGHTA and CDR2 FQGNSA. V gave up 2 bases and J gave up 5 bases, with 12 bases separating them. The CDR3 spans 14 residues. During its preparation, the TCRbeta library received unique molecular identifiers. Each CDR3 protein gets one entry after TCRdb re-called the PCR reads with MiXCR. This repertoire shows some 640,000 distinct CDR3 sequences, 16% found once; its top ten account for approximately 1%. The specimen was PBMCs from the stem cell graft donor, collected from the stem cell graft. This TCR was recovered from a human donor who donated a stem cell graft to a child with acute myeloid leukemia. The rearrangement uses TRBV7-2 and TRBJ2-5; D may be TRBD1 (6 bases). Here the CDR3 DNA reads TGTGCCAGCAGCTTATATGGGGGCCCCGAGACCCAGTACTTC. Translating it yields CASSLYGGPETQYF.